Presented here are 5 T cell receptor beta chains from one specimen sequenced in a study of monozygotic twins with inflammatory bowel disease. One entry per CDR3 protein, without DNA, is what TCRdb gives after re-calling the 5' RACE reads. Its clone listing holds some 330,000 distinct CDR3 sequences. The sample taken for sequencing was blood. The receptors stem from a human donor with ulcerative colitis or Crohn's disease, or a healthy co-twin of an affected twin (not recorded which).

The chain has TRBV20-1 and TRBJ2-6; TCRdb's assignment of TRBD1 cannot be checked, as there is no DNA. This CDR3 is 17 amino acids long. Germline-derived CDR1 and CDR2 are DFQATT and SNEGSKA (reference sequence). CDR3 protein: CSARFPGVGSGANVLTF.

The V call is TRBV7-2, the J call TRBJ2-7; TCRdb calls TRBD1, which cannot be checked without DNA. The CDR3 runs to 16 residues. Germline V gives CDR1 SGHTA, CDR2 FQGNSA. The CDR3: CASRSQAGTPTYEQYF.

The chain recombines TRBV5-5 with TRBJ2-7; the D call of TRBD1 rests on TCRdb alone, since no DNA is present to check it. Looked up from germline, CDR1 is SGHKS and CDR2 is YYEKEE (reference sequence). This CDR3 has 15 residues. The CDR3 region is CASSPFQGKPYEQYF.

The chain joins TRBV20-1 to TRBJ1-5. From germline, CDR1 is DFQATT and CDR2 SNEGSKA (reference sequence). This CDR3 contains 14 residues. This CDR3 is CSASQRDSNQPQHF.

The rearrangement uses TRBV7-2 and TRBJ2-3; without DNA, the TCRdb call of TRBD1 cannot be checked. The CDR3 consists of 13 residues. In germline, CDR1 is SGHTA, CDR2 FQGNSA. CDR3 region: CASSPVPGGTQYF.